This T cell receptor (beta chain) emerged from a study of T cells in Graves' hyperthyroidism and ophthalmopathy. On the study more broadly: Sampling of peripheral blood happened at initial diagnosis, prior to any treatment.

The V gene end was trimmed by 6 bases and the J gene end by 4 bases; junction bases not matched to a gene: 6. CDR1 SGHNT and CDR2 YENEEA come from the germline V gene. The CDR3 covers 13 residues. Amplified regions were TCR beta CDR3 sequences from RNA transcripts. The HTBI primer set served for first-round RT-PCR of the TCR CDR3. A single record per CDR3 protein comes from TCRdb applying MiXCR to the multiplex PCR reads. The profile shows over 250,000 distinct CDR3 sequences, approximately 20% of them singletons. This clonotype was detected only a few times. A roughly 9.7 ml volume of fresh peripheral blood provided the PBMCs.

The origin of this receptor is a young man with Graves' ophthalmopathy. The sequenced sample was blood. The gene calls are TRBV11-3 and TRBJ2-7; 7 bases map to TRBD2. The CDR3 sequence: CASSRGSWYEQYF. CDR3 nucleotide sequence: TGTGCCAGCAGTCGCGGGAGTTGGTACGAGCAGTACTTC.